This T cell receptor beta chain stems from a study of T cells after yellow fever vaccination. CDR1 and CDR2 (germline): DFQATT, SNEGSKA (reference sequence). V was clipped by 4 bases and J by 5 bases, with 10 bases between them. The CDR3 runs 12 residues. This clonotype has just a few counts. What it recognizes is unknown. Study conclusions and caveats: The secondary T-cell response peaked on day 5, not day 15, but was weaker.

Via MiXCR, TCRdb re-called the 5' RACE reads, giving one row per CDR3 protein. The table shows about 99,000 distinct CDR3 sequences, with around 5.8% occurring only once. This clonotype was sampled from a man aged 18 to 29 who received the YFV17D yellow fever vaccine. This chain connects TRBV20-1 to TRBJ2-3; either TRBD1 or TRBD2 may fit D (6 bases each). Material: CD8+ T cells sorted from PBMCs, obtained 10 days after the yellow fever booster vaccination. CDR3 protein: CSATGAEDTQYF. The CDR3 coding sequence is TGCAGTGCTACGGGGGCTGAAGATACGCAGTATTTT.